This TCR beta chain was obtained from a study of breast tumors, draining lymph nodes, adjacent tissues. Study-wide points: Compared with lymph nodes, tumors were less diverse; compared with nontumor tissue, more. Luminal-like breast cancer showed significantly greater tumor-nontumor repertoire similarity than basal-like breast cancer did.

Germline V gene lookup returns CDR1 SGDLS and CDR2 YYNGEE. The CDR3 loop spans 16 amino acids. This clonotype showed up just once. Its antigen remains unknown. The junction departs from germline at one end; a sequencing error may be responsible. TCRdb itself ran the multiplex PCR reads through MiXCR, one entry per CDR3 protein. The sample holds about 21,000 distinct CDR3 sequences, 40% to 45% seen once. This chain joins TRBV9 and TRBJ2-1; 7 positions agree with TRBD2. The TCR was taken from a female donor with breast cancer. Some clones in this sample may be carry-over from other donors' samples. The sample was breast tumor tissue. The CDR3 spells CAGSAPSGRGWNAQFF. The CDR3 DNA sequence: TGTGCCGGCAGCGCTCCTAGCGGAAGAGGGTGGAATGCGCAGTTCTTC.